This entry is about one T cell receptor (beta chain). Its antigen is as yet unknown. Likely unrecorded immune exposures existed in these nominally healthy donors. The germline V gene encodes CDR1 MNHEY and CDR2 SVGAGI. The CDR3 is 14 amino acids. V lost 8 bases to trimming and J lost 4 bases; unmatched junction nucleotides: 11. Use of 60 Vbeta and 13 Jbeta primers characterized the PCR. TCRdb's table, derived via immunoSEQ multiplex PCR, lists solely in-frame clones and lacks some. Among tens of thousands of clones listed, under 90% were seen once. This entry is derived from a study of cytomegalovirus exposure and HLA in healthy donors. Notes on the study in general: The HLA-A and HLA-B alleles of most subjects were reportedly predicted accurately from TCR beta sequences.

The sample taken for sequencing was PBMCs. This clonotype was obtained from a man aged 50-59 years in good health and CMV-seronegative. V is TRBV6-5 and J is TRBJ2-7; 7 bases are shared with TRBD1. The CDR3 region has the DNA TGTGCCAGCGCTTCTAACAGGGGCGGTTACGAGCAGTACTTC. Its protein is CASASNRGGYEQYF.